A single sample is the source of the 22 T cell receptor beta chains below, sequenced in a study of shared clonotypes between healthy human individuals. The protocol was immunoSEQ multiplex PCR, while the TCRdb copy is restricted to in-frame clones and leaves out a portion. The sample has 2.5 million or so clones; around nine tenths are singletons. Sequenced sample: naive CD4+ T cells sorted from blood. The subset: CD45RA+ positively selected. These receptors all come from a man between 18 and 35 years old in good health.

The CDR3 sequence is CASSQATSREETQYF. The CDR3 DNA reads as TGCGCCAGCAGCCAAGCGACTAGTAGGGAAGAGACCCAGTACTTC. V and J are TRBV4-1 and TRBJ2-5, with D tentatively TRBD2 (6 bases). V lost 1 base and J lost 3, with 12 bases in between. CDR1 MGHRA and CDR2 YSYEKL come from the germline V gene. This CDR3 contains 15 residues.

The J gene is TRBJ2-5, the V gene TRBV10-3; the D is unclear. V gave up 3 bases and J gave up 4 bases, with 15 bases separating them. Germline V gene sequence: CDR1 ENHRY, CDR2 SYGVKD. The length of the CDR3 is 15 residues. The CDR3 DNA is TGTGCCATCAGTGAAACGGCAGGATCGGCAGAGACCCAGTACTTC. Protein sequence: CAISETAGSAETQYF.

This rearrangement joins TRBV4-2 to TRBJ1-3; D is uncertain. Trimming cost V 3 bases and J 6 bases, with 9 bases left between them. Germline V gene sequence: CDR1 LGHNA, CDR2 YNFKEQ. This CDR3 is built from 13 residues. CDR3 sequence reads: CASSHHRENTIYF. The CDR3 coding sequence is TGTGCCAGCAGCCACCACAGAGAAAACACCATATATTTT.

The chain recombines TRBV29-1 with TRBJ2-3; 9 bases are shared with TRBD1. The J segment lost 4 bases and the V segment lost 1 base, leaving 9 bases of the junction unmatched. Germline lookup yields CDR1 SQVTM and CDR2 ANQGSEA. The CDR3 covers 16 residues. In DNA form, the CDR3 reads TGCAGCGTTGAAGTAAGGCGGACAGGGGTTCCAGATACGCAGTATTTT. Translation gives CSVEVRRTGVPDTQYF.

CDR3 loop: CASSSTSGSGQFF. CDR3 bases: TGCGCCAGCAGCTCGACTAGCGGGAGCGGGCAGTTCTTC. V is TRBV5-1 and J is TRBJ2-1, with 12 bases lining up with TRBD2. This CDR3 has 13 amino acids. Germline trimming cut 3 bases from V and 12 bases from J; bases unmatched to any gene: 4. Per the germline V gene, CDR1 is SGHRS and CDR2 is YFSETQ.

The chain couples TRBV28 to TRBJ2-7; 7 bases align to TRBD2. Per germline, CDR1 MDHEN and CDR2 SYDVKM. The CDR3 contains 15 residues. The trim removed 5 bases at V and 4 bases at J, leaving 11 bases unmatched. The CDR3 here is CASSPPGLGSYEQYF. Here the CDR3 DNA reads TGTGCCAGCAGTCCACCCGGACTAGGGAGTTACGAGCAGTACTTC.

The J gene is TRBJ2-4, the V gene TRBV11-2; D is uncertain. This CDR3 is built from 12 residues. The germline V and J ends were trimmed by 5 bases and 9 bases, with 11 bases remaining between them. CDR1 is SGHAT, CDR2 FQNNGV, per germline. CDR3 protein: CASSRELSIQYF. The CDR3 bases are TGTGCCAGCAGCCGAGAATTAAGCATTCAGTACTTC.

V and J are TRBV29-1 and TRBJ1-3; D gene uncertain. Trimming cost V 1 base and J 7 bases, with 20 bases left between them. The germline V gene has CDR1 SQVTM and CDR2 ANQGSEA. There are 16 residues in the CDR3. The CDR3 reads CSVEVQRSLIANTIYF. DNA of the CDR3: TGCAGCGTTGAAGTTCAGAGGTCCTTGATCGCGAACACCATATATTTT.

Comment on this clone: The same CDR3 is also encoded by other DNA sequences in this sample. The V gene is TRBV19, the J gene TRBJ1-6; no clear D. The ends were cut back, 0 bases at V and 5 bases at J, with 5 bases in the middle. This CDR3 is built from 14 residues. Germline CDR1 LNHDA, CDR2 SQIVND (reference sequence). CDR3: CASSIEGDNSPLHF. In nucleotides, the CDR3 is TGTGCCAGTAGTATAGAGGGTGATAATTCACCCCTCCACTTT.

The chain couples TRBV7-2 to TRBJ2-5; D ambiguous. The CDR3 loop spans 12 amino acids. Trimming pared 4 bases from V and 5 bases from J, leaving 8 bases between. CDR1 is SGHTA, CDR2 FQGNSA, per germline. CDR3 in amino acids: CASSSYGETQYF. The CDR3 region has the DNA TGTGCCAGCAGCTCATACGGGGAGACCCAGTACTTC.

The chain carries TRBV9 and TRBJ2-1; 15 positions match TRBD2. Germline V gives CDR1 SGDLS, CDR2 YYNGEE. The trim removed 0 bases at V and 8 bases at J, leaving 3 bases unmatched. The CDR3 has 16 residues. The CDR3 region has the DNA TGTGCCAGCAGCGTAGCGGGACTAGCGGGAGGTGATGAGCAGTTCTTC. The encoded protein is CASSVAGLAGGDEQFF.

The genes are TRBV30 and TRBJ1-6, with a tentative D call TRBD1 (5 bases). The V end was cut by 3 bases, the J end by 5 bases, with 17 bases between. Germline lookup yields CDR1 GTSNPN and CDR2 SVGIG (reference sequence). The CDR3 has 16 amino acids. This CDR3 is CAWSARWGNDNSPLHF. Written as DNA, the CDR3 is TGTGCCTGGAGCGCCCGCTGGGGGAATGATAATTCACCCCTCCACTTT.

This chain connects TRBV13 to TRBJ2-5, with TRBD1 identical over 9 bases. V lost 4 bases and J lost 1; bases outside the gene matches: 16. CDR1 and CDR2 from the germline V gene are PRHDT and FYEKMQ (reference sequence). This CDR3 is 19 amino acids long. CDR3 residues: CASSSATAPGTGLQETQYF. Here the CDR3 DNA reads TGTGCCAGCAGCTCCGCAACTGCACCCGGGACAGGGCTCCAAGAGACCCAGTACTTC.

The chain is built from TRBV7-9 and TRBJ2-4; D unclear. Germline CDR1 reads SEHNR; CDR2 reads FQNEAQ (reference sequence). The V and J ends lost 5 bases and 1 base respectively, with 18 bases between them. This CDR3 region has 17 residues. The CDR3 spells CASSPPDGPMAKNIQYF. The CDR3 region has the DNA TGTGCCAGCAGCCCACCGGACGGGCCTATGGCCAAAAACATTCAGTACTTC.

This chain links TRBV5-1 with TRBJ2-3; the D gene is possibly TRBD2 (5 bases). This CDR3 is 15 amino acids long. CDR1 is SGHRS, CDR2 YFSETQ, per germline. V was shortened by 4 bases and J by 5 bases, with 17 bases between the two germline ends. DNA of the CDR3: TGCGCCAGCAGCCCGGACTCCCTCGGCGGAGATACGCAGTATTTT. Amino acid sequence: CASSPDSLGGDTQYF.

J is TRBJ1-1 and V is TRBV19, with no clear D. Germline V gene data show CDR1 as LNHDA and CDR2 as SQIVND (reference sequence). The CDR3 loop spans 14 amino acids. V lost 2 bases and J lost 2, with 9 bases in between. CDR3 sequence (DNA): TGTGCCAGTAGTATACTGTCGACTAACACTGAAGCTTTCTTT. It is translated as CASSILSTNTEAFF.

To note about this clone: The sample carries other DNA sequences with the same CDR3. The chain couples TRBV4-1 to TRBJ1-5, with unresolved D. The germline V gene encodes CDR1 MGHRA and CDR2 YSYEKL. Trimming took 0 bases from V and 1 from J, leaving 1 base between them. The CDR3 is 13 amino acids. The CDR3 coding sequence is TGCGCCAGCAGCCAAGACAGCAATCAGCCCCAGCATTTT. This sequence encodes CASSQDSNQPQHF.

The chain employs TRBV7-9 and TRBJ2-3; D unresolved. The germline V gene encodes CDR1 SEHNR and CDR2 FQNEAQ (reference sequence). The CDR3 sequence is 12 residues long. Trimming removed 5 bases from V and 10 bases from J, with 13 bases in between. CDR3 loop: CASSAVIGAQYF. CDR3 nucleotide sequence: TGTGCCAGCAGCGCCGTGATAGGAGCGCAGTATTTT.

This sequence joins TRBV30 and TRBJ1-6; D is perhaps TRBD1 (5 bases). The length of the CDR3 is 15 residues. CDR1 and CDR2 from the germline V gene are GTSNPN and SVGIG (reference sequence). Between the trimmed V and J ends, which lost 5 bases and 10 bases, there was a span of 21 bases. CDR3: CAWLTGTGVGSPLHF. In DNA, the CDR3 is TGTGCCTGGCTGACCGGGACGGGCGTGGGGTCACCCCTCCACTTT.

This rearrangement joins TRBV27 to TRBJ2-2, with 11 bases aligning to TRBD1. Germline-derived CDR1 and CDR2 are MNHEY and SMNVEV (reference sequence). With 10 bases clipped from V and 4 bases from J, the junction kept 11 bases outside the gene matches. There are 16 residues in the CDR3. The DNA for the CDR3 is TGTGCCACCAGAAAAACCGGGACAGGGGGCACCGGGGAGCTGTTTTTT. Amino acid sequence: CATRKTGTGGTGELFF.

The CDR3 coding sequence is TGTGCCAGCAGCTTAAGGGACAGGGGTAAGAGTATCTATGGCTACACCTTC. It codes for CASSLRDRGKSIYGYTF. The chain is built from TRBV7-9 and TRBJ1-2, with TRBD1 matching over 10 bases. The V gene's germline CDR1 is SEHNR and CDR2 FQNEAQ (reference sequence). The CDR3 length is 17 residues. The V segment lost 2 bases and the J segment 4 bases; nucleotides outside the gene matches: 10.

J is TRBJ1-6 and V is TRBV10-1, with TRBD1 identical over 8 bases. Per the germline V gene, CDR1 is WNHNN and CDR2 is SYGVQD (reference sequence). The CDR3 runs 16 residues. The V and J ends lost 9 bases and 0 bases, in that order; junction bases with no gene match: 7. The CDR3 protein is CARKYRGSSYNSPLHF. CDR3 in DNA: TGCGCCAGGAAGTACAGGGGGAGCTCCTATAATTCACCCCTCCACTTT.